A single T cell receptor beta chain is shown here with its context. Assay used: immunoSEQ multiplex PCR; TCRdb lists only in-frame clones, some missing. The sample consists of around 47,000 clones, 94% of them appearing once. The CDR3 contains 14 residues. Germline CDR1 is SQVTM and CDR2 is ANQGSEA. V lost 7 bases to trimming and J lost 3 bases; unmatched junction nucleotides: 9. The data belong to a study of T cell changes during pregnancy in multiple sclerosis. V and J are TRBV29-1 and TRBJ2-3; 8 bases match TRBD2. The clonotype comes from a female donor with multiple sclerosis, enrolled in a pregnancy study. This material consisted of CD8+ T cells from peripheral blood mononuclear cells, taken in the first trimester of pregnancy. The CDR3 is CSARGGGGTDTQYF. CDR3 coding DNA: TGCAGCGCCCGGGGAGGCGGGGGGACAGATACGCAGTATTTT.